A selection of T cell receptor beta chains follows, all from one sample in a study of response to subunit inactivated influenza vaccine. TCRdb called the RT-PCR reads again in MiXCR, with one record for every CDR3 protein. The table lists a few hundred thousand distinct CDR3 sequences, 14% of them singletons. The specimen comprised PBMCs from blood, sampled about 11 days after vaccination. The origin of the receptors is a man between 50 and 59 years old who received an inactivated influenza vaccine. CDR3s include the opening cysteine and the closing phenylalanine or tryptophan. Each record gives: J gene, clone size, D gene, V gene, CDR3 protein, CDR3 DNA. The D gene is left open where the match is weak. Size is omitted from some rows. Given values are once, few, many or a class for expanded clones.

>TRBJ2-7|.|TRBD2|TRBV2
CASRKPGLAVLYEQYF
TGTGCCAGCAGAAAACCGGGACTAGCGGTACTCTACGAGCAGTACTTC
>TRBJ2-5|.|.|TRBV11-1
CASSPGQHQETQYF
TGTGCCAGCAGCCCAGGACAGCACCAAGAGACCCAGTACTTC
>TRBJ2-7|.|TRBD1|TRBV6-1
CAREPRTGGHMAYEQYF
TGTGCCAGAGAACCCCGGACAGGGGGGCATATGGCCTACGAGCAGTACTTC
>TRBJ1-6|.|.|TRBV7-2
CASSLAAGFESPLHF
TGTGCCAGCAGCTTAGCGGCGGGTTTTGAATCACCCCTCCACTTT
>TRBJ1-4|.|.|TRBV7-2
CASSLSGRAEKLFF
TGTGCCAGCAGCTTATCAGGAAGGGCTGAAAAACTGTTTTTT
>TRBJ1-1|few|.|TRBV7-9
CASSARLGTEAFF
TGTGCCAGCAGCGCCCGGTTGGGCACTGAAGCTTTCTTT
>TRBJ2-7|many|TRBD2|TRBV7-2
CASSLGLAGDHEQYF
TGTGCCAGCAGCCTGGGACTAGCGGGGGACCACGAGCAGTACTTC
>TRBJ2-5|few|.|TRBV27
CASSALQQETQYF
TGTGCCAGCAGTGCCCTCCAGCAAGAGACCCAGTACTTC
>TRBJ2-3|few|.|TRBV12-3/TRBV12-4
CASSFLQDTQYF
TGTGCCAGCAGTTTCTTACAGGATACGCAGTATTTT
>TRBJ1-2|few|.|TRBV20-1
CSASWGKDGYTF
TGCAGTGCAAGCTGGGGAAAGGATGGCTACACCTTC
>TRBJ2-5|.|TRBD1|TRBV7-2
CASSGTGARETQYF
TGTGCCAGCAGCGGGACAGGGGCGAGGGAGACCCAGTACTTC
>TRBJ1-2|many|.|TRBV7-8
CASSFGQGTYGYTF
TGTGCCAGCAGCTTCGGTCAGGGAACCTATGGCTACACCTTC
>TRBJ2-1|.|TRBD2|TRBV10-3
CAISVLAGLYGEQFF
TGTGCCATCAGTGTGCTAGCGGGGTTGTACGGTGAGCAGTTCTTC
>TRBJ2-3|many|TRBD2|TRBV6-4
CASSDDGTSGTDTQYF
TGTGCCAGCAGTGACGACGGGACTAGCGGCACAGATACGCAGTATTTT
>TRBJ1-1|few|TRBD1|TRBV29-1
CSVVPQGANTEAFF
TGCAGCGTTGTCCCCCAGGGGGCTAACACTGAAGCTTTCTTT
>TRBJ2-5|few|.|TRBV3-1
CATQMGETQYF
TGTGCCACCCAGATGGGGGAGACCCAGTACTTC
>TRBJ2-7|few|TRBD1|TRBV20-1
CSARSDRGLNEQYF
TGCAGTGCTAGGTCGGACAGGGGGCTTAATGAGCAGTACTTC
>TRBJ2-3|.|TRBD1|TRBV28
CASSLSGQGSTDTQYF
TGTGCCAGCAGTTTATCGGGACAGGGGAGCACAGATACGCAGTATTTT
>TRBJ1-2|few|.|TRBV20-1
CSARDSRQNLYGYTF
TGCAGTGCTAGAGATAGTAGGCAGAACCTCTATGGCTACACCTTC